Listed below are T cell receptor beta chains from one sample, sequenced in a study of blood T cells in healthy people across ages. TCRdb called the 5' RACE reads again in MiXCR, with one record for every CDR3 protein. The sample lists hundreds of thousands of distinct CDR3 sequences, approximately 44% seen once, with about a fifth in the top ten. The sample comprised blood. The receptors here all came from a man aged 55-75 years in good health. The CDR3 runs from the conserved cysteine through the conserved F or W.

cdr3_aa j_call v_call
CSVGRRGYNEQFF TRBJ2-1 TRBV20-1
CASSYGGGAGNEQFF TRBJ2-1 TRBV6-5
CASSGGQGSISGANVLTF TRBJ2-6 TRBV4-1
CASSLWGRQGTQYF TRBJ2-3 TRBV11-2
CASSWGRRGADEQFF TRBJ2-1 TRBV6-5
CASSLGGAFNEQFF TRBJ2-1 TRBV12-3/TRBV12-4
CASSLAMAGGGTDTQYF TRBJ2-3 TRBV7-2
CSARGGQNKSPLHF TRBJ1-6 TRBV20-1
CASSLGGTGAAKREKLFF TRBJ1-4 TRBV12-3/TRBV12-4
CASSTLPGFGADTQYF TRBJ2-3 TRBV27
CAGGSGATHYNEQFF TRBJ2-1 TRBV30
CASNVGLAIHEQYF TRBJ2-7 TRBV28
CASSLIRGNSPLHF TRBJ1-6 TRBV7-2
CAISPGKEEKLFF TRBJ1-4 TRBV10-3
CAISRQEAWNSPLHF TRBJ1-6 TRBV10-3
CASSSTGTRWGEAFF TRBJ1-1 TRBV7-2
CASSYPTGTAQETQYF . TRBV6-2/TRBV6-3
CASKRRGYTF TRBJ1-2 TRBV30
CASTVSNQPQHF TRBJ1-5 TRBV12-3/TRBV12-4
CASSLGLRTETQYF TRBJ2-5 TRBV5-6
CASSFTDGTYEQYF TRBJ2-7 TRBV7-9
CATSRADSPLHF TRBJ1-6 TRBV15
CASSSLGTPGVDGYTF TRBJ1-2 TRBV4-1
CASSLGLAGGLSYEQYF . TRBV5-4
CSVEAGRISNEQYF TRBJ2-5 TRBV29-1
CASSYGGRGHETDTQYF TRBJ2-3 TRBV2
CASSPGQGFEPGYEQYF . TRBV5-1
CAISDLTSGGSTDTQYF TRBJ2-3 TRBV10-3
CASSLKGRIDEQYF TRBJ2-7 TRBV7-2
CASSDLQRPLHF TRBJ1-6 TRBV28
CASSDSGIGEQYF TRBJ2-7 TRBV6-1
CSATLGQIMNTEAFF TRBJ1-1 TRBV20-1
CASRRTSGPADTQYF TRBJ2-3 TRBV7-2
CSASRQGSGEQFF TRBJ2-1 TRBV20-1
CATSAGQGTYNEQFF TRBJ2-1 TRBV15
CASSSALGYEQYF TRBJ2-7 TRBV4-1
CASSLNPMGGANVLTF TRBJ2-6 TRBV4-3
CASSYLKGGYEQYF TRBJ2-7 TRBV6-5
CASSPFRDTEAFF TRBJ1-1 TRBV18
CASSLGDSTEKLFF TRBJ1-4 TRBV13
CSVESSGSGDEQFF TRBJ2-1 TRBV29-1
CASTPGWSPYEQYF TRBJ2-7 TRBV12-3/TRBV12-4
CSATGTENGYTF TRBJ1-2 TRBV20-1
CASSPYGYEQYF TRBJ2-7 TRBV7-2
CSIRTSGGAGKTQYF TRBJ2-5 TRBV20-1
CAWSVVWSATLAKNIQYF TRBJ2-4 TRBV30
CSAQTVNTEAFF TRBJ1-1 TRBV20-1
CSARDGGDGKLFF TRBJ1-4 TRBV20-1
CASTSSRDSTYEQYF . TRBV7-9
CASSATMGTSNTEAFF TRBJ1-1 TRBV25-1
CASSQTGEQPQHF TRBJ1-5 TRBV4-3
CASSQDLTSGGIDTQYF TRBJ2-3 TRBV4-3
CASSRDGLNNEQFF TRBJ2-1 TRBV5-1
CASSPGQGVRETQYF . TRBV7-9
CSASTRQGDSGANVLTF TRBJ2-6 TRBV20-1
CSVARSSYEQYF TRBJ2-7 TRBV29-1
CASGPDKQSEQFF TRBJ2-1 TRBV12-5
CASSPTAAGEQYF TRBJ2-4 TRBV27
CASSPSLGHYEQYF TRBJ2-7 TRBV14